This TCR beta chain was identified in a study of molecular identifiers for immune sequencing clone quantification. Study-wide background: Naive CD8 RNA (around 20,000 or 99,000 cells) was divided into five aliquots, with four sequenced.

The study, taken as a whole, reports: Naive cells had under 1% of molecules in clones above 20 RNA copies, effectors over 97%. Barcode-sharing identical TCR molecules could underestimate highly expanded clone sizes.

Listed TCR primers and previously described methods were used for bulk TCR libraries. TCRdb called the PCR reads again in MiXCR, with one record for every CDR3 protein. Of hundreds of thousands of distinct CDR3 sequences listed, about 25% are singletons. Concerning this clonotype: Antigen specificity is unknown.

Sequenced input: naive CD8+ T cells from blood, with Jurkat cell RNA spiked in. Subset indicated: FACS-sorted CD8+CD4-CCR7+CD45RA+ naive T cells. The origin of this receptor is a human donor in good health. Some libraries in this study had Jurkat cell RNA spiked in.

The CDR3 DNA is TGTGCCAGTAGTATAAAGGTCGGCTACGAGCAGTACTTC. Protein sequence: CASSIKVGYEQYF. The gene calls are TRBV19 and TRBJ2-7, with unresolved D. The CDR3 sequence is 13 residues long. V lost 2 bases to trimming and J lost 3 bases, with 8 bases between them. Germline V gene sequence: CDR1 LNHDA, CDR2 SQIVND (reference sequence).